The entry below describes one T cell receptor beta chain. Its antigen is unidentified. Data came from immunoSEQ multiplex PCR; TCRdb stores just in-frame clones and leaves some out. The sample carries about 110,000 clones, 94% recorded once. Second doses that came at about 4 or about 12 weeks were put together. The data are from a study of T cell responses to AZD1222 COVID-19 vaccine. Study-wide results and limits: Only after the peak T cell response were repertoires sampled. The CD4 TCRs associated with vaccination extended across spike and predominated at 160-218 and 743-854.

The sequence came from an adult who received the AZD1222 COVID-19 vaccine. This material consisted of peripheral blood, taken 28 days after the second AZD1222 dose.

This CDR3 reads CASSLFRTGDAQYF. The CDR3 DNA reads as TGTGCCAGCAGCCTGTTTAGGACAGGGGATGCGCAGTACTTC. This chain connects TRBV2 to TRBJ2-7; TRBD1 matches 9 bases. Germline CDR1 and CDR2: SNHLY and FYNNEI. This CDR3 contains 14 residues. V trimming: 6 bases; J trimming: 9 bases; junction bases outside the gene matches: 12.